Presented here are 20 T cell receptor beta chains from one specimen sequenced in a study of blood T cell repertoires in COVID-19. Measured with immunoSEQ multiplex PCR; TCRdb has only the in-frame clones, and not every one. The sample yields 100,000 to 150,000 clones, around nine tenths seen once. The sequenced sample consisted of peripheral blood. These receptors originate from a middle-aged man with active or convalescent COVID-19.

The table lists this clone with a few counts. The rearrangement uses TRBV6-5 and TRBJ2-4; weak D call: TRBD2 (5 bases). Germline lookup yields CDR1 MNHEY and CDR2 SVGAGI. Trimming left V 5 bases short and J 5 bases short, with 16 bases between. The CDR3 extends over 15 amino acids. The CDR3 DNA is TGTGCCAGCAGTCGAACCACTAGTAGCCAAAACATTCAGTACTTC. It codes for CASSRTTSSQNIQYF.

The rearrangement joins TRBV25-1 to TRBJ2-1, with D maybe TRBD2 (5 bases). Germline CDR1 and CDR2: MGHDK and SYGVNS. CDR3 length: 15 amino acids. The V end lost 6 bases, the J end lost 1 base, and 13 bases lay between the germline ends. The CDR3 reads CASSEDSQSYNEQFF. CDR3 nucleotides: TGTGCCAGCAGCGAGGACTCTCAATCCTACAATGAGCAGTTCTTC.

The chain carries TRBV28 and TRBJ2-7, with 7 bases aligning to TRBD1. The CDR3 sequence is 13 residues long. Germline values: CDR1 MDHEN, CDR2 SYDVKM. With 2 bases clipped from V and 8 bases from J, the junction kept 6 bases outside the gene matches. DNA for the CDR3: TGTGCCAGCAGTTTAACGGGACAGTCAAAGCAGTACTTC. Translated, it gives CASSLTGQSKQYF.

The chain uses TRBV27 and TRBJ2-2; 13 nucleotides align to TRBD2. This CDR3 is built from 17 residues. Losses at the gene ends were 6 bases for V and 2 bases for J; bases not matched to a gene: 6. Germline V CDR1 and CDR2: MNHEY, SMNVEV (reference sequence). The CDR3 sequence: CASRKTSGGPNTGELFF. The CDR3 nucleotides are TGTGCCAGCAGGAAGACTAGCGGGGGGCCAAACACCGGGGAGCTGTTTTTT.

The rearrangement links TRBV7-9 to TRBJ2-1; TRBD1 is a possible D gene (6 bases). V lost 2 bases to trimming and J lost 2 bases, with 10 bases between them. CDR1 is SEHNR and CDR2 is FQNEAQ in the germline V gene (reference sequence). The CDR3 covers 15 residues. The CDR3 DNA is TGTGCCAGCAGCTTATCGACAGGAACCTACAATGAGCAGTTCTTC. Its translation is CASSLSTGTYNEQFF.

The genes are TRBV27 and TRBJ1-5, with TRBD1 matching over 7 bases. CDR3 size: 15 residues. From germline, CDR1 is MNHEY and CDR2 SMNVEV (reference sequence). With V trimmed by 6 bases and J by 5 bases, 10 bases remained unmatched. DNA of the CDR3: TGTGCCAGCAGCGTGACAGGGAGTCGAGATCAGCCCCAGCATTTT. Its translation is CASSVTGSRDQPQHF.

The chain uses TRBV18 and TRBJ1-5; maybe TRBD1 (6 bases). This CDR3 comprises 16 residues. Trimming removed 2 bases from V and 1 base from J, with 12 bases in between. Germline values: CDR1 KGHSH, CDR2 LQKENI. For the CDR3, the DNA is TGTGCCAGCTCACCAATTGGGGGCGCGAGCAATCAGCCCCAGCATTTT. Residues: CASSPIGGASNQPQHF.

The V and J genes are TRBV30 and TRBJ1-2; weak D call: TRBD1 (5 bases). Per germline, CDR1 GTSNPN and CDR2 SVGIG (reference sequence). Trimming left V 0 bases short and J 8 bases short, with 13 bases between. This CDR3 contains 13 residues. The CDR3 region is CAWSVGRVGGYTF. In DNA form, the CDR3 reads TGTGCCTGGAGTGTGGGCAGGGTGGGCGGCTACACCTTC.

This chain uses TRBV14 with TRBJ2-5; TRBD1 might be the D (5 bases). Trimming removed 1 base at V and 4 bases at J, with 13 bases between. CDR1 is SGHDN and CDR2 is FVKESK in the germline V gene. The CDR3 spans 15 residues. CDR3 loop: CASSQGTPGLETQYF. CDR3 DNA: TGTGCCAGCAGCCAAGGAACCCCAGGGCTAGAGACCCAGTACTTC.

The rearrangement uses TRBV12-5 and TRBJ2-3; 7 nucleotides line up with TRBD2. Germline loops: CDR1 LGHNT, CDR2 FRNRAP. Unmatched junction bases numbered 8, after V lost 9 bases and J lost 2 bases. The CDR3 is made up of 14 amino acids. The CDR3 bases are TGTGCTAGCTCTGGGGGGGTAATCACAGATACGCAGTATTTT. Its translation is CASSGGVITDTQYF.

The CDR3 DNA sequence: TGCGCCAGCAGCTGGGACAGGCTAGATAATTCACCCCTCCACTTT. It yields the protein CASSWDRLDNSPLHF. The chain couples TRBV5-1 to TRBJ1-6; TRBD1 agrees at 8 bases. The V gene end was trimmed by 3 bases and the J gene end by 5 bases; junction bases not matched to a gene: 4. This CDR3 is built from 15 residues. Germline CDR1 is SGHRS and CDR2 is YFSETQ.

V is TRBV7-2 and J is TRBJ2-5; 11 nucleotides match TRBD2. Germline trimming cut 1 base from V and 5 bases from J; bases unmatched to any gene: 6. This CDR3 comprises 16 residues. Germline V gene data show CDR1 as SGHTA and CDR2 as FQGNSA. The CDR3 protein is CASSLGLAGGGETQYF. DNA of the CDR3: TGTGCCAGCAGCTTAGGGCTAGCGGGAGGTGGGGAGACCCAGTACTTC.

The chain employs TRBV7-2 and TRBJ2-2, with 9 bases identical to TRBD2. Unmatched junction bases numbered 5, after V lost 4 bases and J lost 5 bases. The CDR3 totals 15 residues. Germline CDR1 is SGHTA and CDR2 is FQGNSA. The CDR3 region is CASSWRLAETGELFF. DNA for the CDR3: TGTGCCAGCAGCTGGCGACTAGCGGAGACCGGGGAGCTGTTTTTT.

In DNA, the CDR3 is TGTGCCAGCAGTTCCACGTTTGGGGGGGTGGACTACGAGCAGTACTTC. Amino acid sequence: CASSSTFGGVDYEQYF. V and J are TRBV6-2 or TRBV6-3 and TRBJ2-7, with TRBD2 identical over 7 bases. Germline CDR1 is MNHEY and CDR2 is SVGEGT. J was trimmed by 3 bases and V by 4 bases; bases with no gene match: 12. This CDR3 has 16 amino acids.

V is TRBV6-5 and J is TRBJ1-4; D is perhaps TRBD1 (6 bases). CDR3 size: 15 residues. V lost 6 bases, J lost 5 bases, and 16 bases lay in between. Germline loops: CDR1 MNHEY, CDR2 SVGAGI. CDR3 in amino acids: CASRRKGQANEKLFF. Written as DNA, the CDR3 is TGTGCCAGCAGACGAAAGGGACAAGCAAATGAAAAACTGTTTTTT.

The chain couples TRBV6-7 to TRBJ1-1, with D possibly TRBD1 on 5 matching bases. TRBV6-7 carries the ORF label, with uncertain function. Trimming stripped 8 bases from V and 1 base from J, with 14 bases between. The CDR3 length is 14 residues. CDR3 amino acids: CASRGESQNTEAFF. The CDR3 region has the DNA TGTGCCAGCCGGGGGGAGTCTCAGAACACTGAAGCTTTCTTT.

CDR3 sequence (DNA): TGTGCCAGCAGCTTAGTTGAGGGCGCCTTCTACGAGCAGTACTTC. This gives the protein CASSLVEGAFYEQYF. This sequence joins TRBV7-6 and TRBJ2-7; possible D gene TRBD2, 5 bases. There are 15 residues in the CDR3. Trimming took off 1 base at V and 3 bases at J, with 13 bases between the two ends. Germline V gene data show CDR1 as SGHVS and CDR2 as FNYEAQ.

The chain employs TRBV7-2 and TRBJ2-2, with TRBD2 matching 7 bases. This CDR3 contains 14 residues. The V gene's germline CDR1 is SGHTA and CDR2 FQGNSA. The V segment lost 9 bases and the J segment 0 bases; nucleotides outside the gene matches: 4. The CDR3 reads CARTGGSNTGELFF. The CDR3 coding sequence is TGTGCCAGGACGGGGGGTTCGAACACCGGGGAGCTGTTTTTT. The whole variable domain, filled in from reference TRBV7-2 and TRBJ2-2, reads GAGVSQSPSNKVTEKGKDVELRCDPISGHTALYWYRQSLGQGLEFLIYFQGNSAPDKSGLPSDRFSAERTGGSVSTLTIQRTQQEDSAVYLCARTGGSNTGELFFGEGSRLTVL.

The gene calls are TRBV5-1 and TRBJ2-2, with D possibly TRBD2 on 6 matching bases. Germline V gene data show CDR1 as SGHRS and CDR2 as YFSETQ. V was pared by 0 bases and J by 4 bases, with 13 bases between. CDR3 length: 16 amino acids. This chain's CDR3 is CASSLAGSVFTGELFF. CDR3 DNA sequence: TGCGCCAGCAGCTTGGCCGGGAGCGTGTTCACCGGGGAGCTGTTTTTT.

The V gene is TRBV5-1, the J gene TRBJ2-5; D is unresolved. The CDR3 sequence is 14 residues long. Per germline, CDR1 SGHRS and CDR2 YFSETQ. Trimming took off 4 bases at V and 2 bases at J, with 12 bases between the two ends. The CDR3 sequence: CASSRTALQETQYF. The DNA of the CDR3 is TGCGCCAGCAGCCGTACAGCCCTTCAAGAGACCCAGTACTTC.